The 6 T cell receptor beta chains below all came from one sample that was sequenced in a study of T-cell reconstitution after alpha-beta-depleted transplantation in children. TCRbeta library construction was performed incorporating unique molecular identifiers. TCRdb re-derived calls from the PCR reads in MiXCR, one entry per CDR3 protein. The repertoire holds roughly 500,000 distinct CDR3 sequences, with over 9.5% as singletons. Source: PBMCs, taken before TCRalphabeta/CD19-depleted stem cell transplant. Receptors were obtained from a child aged 2 to 10 with inherited bone marrow failure, due to receive a stem cell transplant.

This clonotype appeared many times. V usage is TRBV29-1 and J usage is TRBJ2-7; TRBD2 agrees at 9 bases. The germline V gene encodes CDR1 SQVTM and CDR2 ANQGSEA. The V and J ends lost 0 bases and 3 bases, in that order; junction bases with no gene match: 6. CDR3 length: 15 residues. In DNA form, the CDR3 reads TGCAGCGTTGAAGAATGGGGGACTAGCAACTACGAGCAGTACTTC. Protein sequence: CSVEEWGTSNYEQYF.

This clonotype was seen a handful of times. J is TRBJ2-3 and V is TRBV20-1; 10 bases fit TRBD2. Looked up from germline, CDR1 is DFQATT and CDR2 is SNEGSKA (reference sequence). This CDR3 is 13 amino acids long. The J segment lost 4 bases and the V segment lost 5 bases, leaving 3 bases of the junction unmatched. CDR3 protein: CSASSGSADTQYF. The CDR3 DNA sequence: TGCAGTGCTTCTAGCGGGAGTGCAGATACGCAGTATTTT.

This clonotype was seen ten or more times. The chain is built from TRBV7-9 and TRBJ1-3; the D gene is possibly TRBD1 (5 bases). The length of the CDR3 is 15 residues. Germline V gene sequence: CDR1 SEHNR, CDR2 FQNEAQ (reference sequence). The V gene lost 2 bases and the J gene lost 0 bases, with 8 bases spanning the gap. The CDR3 protein is CASSLPRGSGNTIYF. CDR3 DNA sequence: TGTGCCAGCAGCTTACCTAGGGGCTCTGGAAACACCATATATTTT. The full variable domain, in which reference TRBV7-9 and TRBJ1-3 provide the parts outside the CDR3, is DTGVSQNPRHKITKRGQNVTFRCDPISEHNRLYWYRQTLGQGPEFLTYFQNEAQLEKSRLLSDRFSAERPKGSFSTLEIQRTEQGDSAMYLCASSLPRGSGNTIYFGEGSWLTVV.

As to this clonotype: This clone may be a read error of a much larger clone one base away. The chain has TRBV12-3 or TRBV12-4 and TRBJ2-1; D remains unclear. V was trimmed by 5 bases and J by 4 bases, leaving 6 bases between them. The CDR3 sequence is 12 residues long. CDR3 bases: TGTGCCAGCAGTGTTCCTTACAATGAGCAGTTCTTC. Encoded protein: CASSVPYNEQFF.

This clonotype was recorded at least ten times. The chain combines TRBV13 with TRBJ2-7; 8 nucleotides match TRBD2. The CDR3 contains 15 residues. Germline V gene lookup returns CDR1 PRHDT and CDR2 FYEKMQ (reference sequence). Trimming at V came to 5 bases and at J to 6 bases, leaving 12 bases not matched to a gene. The CDR3 region has the DNA TGTGCCAGCAGCCCCGGGGGACTAGGAAGATCCGAGCAGTACTTC. Translation gives CASSPGGLGRSEQYF.

In its sample, this clonotype was seen many times. This sequence joins TRBV7-9 and TRBJ1-4; weak D call: TRBD1 (5 bases). Deletions cut 5 bases from V and 11 bases from J, with 9 bases between. This CDR3 has 11 amino acids. CDR1 is SEHNR and CDR2 is FQNEAQ in the germline V gene (reference sequence). The CDR3, as DNA: TGTGCCAGCAGCCATCGACAGAAACTGTTTTTT. As protein: CASSHRQKLFF.